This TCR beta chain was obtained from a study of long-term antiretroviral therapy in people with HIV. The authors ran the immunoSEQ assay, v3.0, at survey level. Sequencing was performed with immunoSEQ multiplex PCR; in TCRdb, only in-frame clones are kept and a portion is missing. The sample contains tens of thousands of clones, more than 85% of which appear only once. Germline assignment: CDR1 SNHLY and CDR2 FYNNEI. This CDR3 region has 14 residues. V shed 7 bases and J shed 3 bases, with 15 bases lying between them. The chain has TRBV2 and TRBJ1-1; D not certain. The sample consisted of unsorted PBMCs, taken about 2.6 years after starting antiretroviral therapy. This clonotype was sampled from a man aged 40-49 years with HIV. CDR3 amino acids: CASMSRGKDTEAFF. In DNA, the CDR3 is TGTGCCAGCATGTCCCGCGGGAAGGACACTGAAGCTTTCTTT.